Listed below are T cell receptor beta chains from one sample, sequenced in a study of metastatic and nonmetastatic thyroid tumors. MiXCR was used by TCRdb to re-call the PCR reads. The profile shows approximately 15,000 clones, over 3.5% of them singletons. Sequencing was performed on tumor tissue. The source is a female donor with papillary thyroid cancer or a benign thyroid nodule (not recorded which). Some clones in this sample may be carry-over from other donors' samples. CDR3s include the opening cysteine and the closing phenylalanine or tryptophan. The order of the fields is clone size, V gene, D gene, J gene, CDR3 DNA, CDR3 protein. A D gene is named only where the DNA matches it firmly. Where a row states a size, it is once, few, many or the class of an expanded clone; other rows omit it.

many	TRBV15	.	TRBJ1-1	TGTGCCACCAGCGGTCGGTCCCGTGAAGCTTTCTTT	CATSGRSREAFF
few	TRBV11-2	TRBD1	TRBJ1-1	TGTGCCAGCAGCCCGGGGACAGGGTGGACTGAAGCTTTCTTT	CASSPGTGWTEAFF
.	TRBV19	.	TRBJ2-2	TGTGCCAGTAGTATGTTGGGGGGCCGGGAGCTGTTTTTT	CASSMLGGRELFF
.	TRBV20-1	TRBD2	TRBJ2-1	TGCAGTGCTAGAGGACTAGCGGGATACAATGAGCAGTTCTTC	CSARGLAGYNEQFF
few	TRBV6-1	.	TRBJ1-2	TGTGCCAGCAACCTGGCTAGTGGCTACACCTTC	CASNLASGYTF
few	TRBV20-1	.	TRBJ1-2	TGCAGTGGTACCGGGACGGATTATGGCTACACCTTC	CSGTGTDYGYTF
medium-sized	TRBV11-2	.	TRBJ2-5	TGTGCCAGCAGCTTCGGAGGCGGGACTGGGGAGACCCAGTACTTC	CASSFGGGTGETQYF
few	TRBV6-2/TRBV6-3	TRBD1	TRBJ1-2	TGTGCCAGCAGTCGACCACAGGGGAGCTATGGCTACACCTTC	CASSRPQGSYGYTF
many	TRBV2	.	TRBJ1-2	TGTGCCAGCAGATTGGCCGGTAATCTGGGCTACGCCTTC	CASRLAGNLGYAF
few	TRBV6-5	.	TRBJ2-3	TGTGCCAGCAGTTATTCCGGCGACGTCGGGGGACCCACAGATACGCAGTATTTT	CASSYSGDVGGPTDTQYF
medium-sized	TRBV20-1	.	TRBJ1-2	TGCAGTGCTGTAGACAGAGAGTATGGCTACACCTTC	CSAVDREYGYTF
.	TRBV19	TRBD1	TRBJ1-1	TGTGCCAGTAGTATGGACAGGGTCACTGAAGCTTTCTTT	CASSMDRVTEAFF
.	TRBV28	.	TRBJ1-1	TGTGCCAGCAGTTTAGAGGGCACTGAAGCTTTCTTT	CASSLEGTEAFF
.	TRBV19	.	TRBJ1-2	TGTGCCAGTAGTAATTCTGACAAAGCTAACTATGGCTACACCTTC	CASSNSDKANYGYTF
few	TRBV6-4	.	TRBJ2-2	TGTGCCAGCAGTCGAATACAGGGCGCCGGGGAGCTGTTTTTT	CASSRIQGAGELFF
.	TRBV2	TRBD2	TRBJ2-7	TGTGCCAGCAGTGAGTTTTGGCTAGCGGGAAAGGACTCCTACGAGCAGTACTTC	CASSEFWLAGKDSYEQYF
.	TRBV7-9	.	TRBJ2-7	TGTGCCAGCAGCTTCTTCGGTACGGGTGAGCAGTACTTC	CASSFFGTGEQYF
many	TRBV6-2/TRBV6-3	.	TRBJ2-5	TGTGCCAGCAGTTACGGAGAGACCCAGTACTTC	CASSYGETQYF
.	TRBV12-3/TRBV12-4	.	TRBJ1-5	TGTGCCAGCAGTTTATTCGGGGATCTATCGGAGCCCCAGCATTTT	CASSLFGDLSEPQHF
few	TRBV12-3/TRBV12-4	.	TRBJ2-1	TGTGCCAGCAGTTTAGGTTTTGGGTCTGTTGAGCAGTTCTTC	CASSLGFGSVEQFF
few	TRBV20-1	.	TRBJ2-7	TGCAGTGCTAGCAGTAAGGGAAGACACTACTATCAGTACTTC	CSASSKGRHYYQYF
few	TRBV12-3/TRBV12-4	.	TRBJ2-3	TGTGCCAGCAGTCCAGGGTACCCAGATACGCAGTATTTT	CASSPGYPDTQYF
few	TRBV30	.	TRBJ2-1	TGTGCCTGGAGCCCAAGGGGGAATGAGCAGTTCTTC	CAWSPRGNEQFF
.	TRBV6-1	.	TRBJ1-1	TGTGCCAGCAGGGGAGGAGTGTACACTGAAGCTTTCTTT	CASRGGVYTEAFF
few	TRBV28	.	TRBJ1-5	TGTGCCAGCAGTTTGCGGGGGCGGCATCAGCCCCAGCATTTT	CASSLRGRHQPQHF
.	TRBV2	.	TRBJ1-4	TGTGCCAGCACGGACGGTGAAAAACTGTTTTTT	CASTDGEKLFF
.	TRBV20-1	.	TRBJ2-3	TGCAGTGCTAGTGTGCGGGCTGGGGATACGCAGTATTTT	CSASVRAGDTQYF
.	TRBV7-2	.	TRBJ1-1	TGTGCCAGCAGCTTTGCCTCTTCAGGCACTGAAGCTTTCTTT	CASSFASSGTEAFF
few	TRBV6-4	.	TRBJ1-2	TGTGCCAGCAGTGACCTACAGGGTCGTGGAGGCTACACCTTC	CASSDLQGRGGYTF
.	TRBV30	.	TRBJ1-6	TGTGCCTGGAGTATAAGCTCACCCCTCCACTTT	CAWSISSPLHF
few	TRBV28	.	TRBJ1-2	TGTGCCAGCAGTTTAGGGGTGGACTATGGCTACACCTTC	CASSLGVDYGYTF
few	TRBV10-3	.	TRBJ2-7	TGTGCCATCAGTGAGTCTACAGGGTCTGGGTACGAGCAGTACTTC	CAISESTGSGYEQYF
.	TRBV20-1	TRBD1	TRBJ1-4	TGCAGTGCGTCGGACAGGGGGGGGGATGAAAAACTGTTTTTT	CSASDRGGDEKLFF
few	TRBV20-1	TRBD1	TRBJ1-5	TGCAGTGCTAGAGGGGACAGGAATCAGCCCCAGCATTTT	CSARGDRNQPQHF
.	TRBV20-1	TRBD2	TRBJ2-7	TGCAGTGCTCAGAGGCTAGCGGGGGAATCCTACGAGCAGTACTTC	CSAQRLAGESYEQYF
.	TRBV12-3/TRBV12-4	TRBD2	TRBJ2-5	TGTGCCAGCAGTTTCGGGACTAGTGAGACCCAGTACTTC	CASSFGTSETQYF
.	TRBV6-1	.	TRBJ2-2	TGTGCCAGCAGTCAAATTCCAGAAGGGGAGCTGTTTTTT	CASSQIPEGELFF
many	TRBV30	.	TRBJ1-5	TGTGCCTGGAGGGCCACGCACTTAAATCAGCCCCAGCATTTT	CAWRATHLNQPQHF
many	TRBV14	.	TRBJ2-3	TGTGCCAGCAGCCTCGGGTACCACACAGATACGCAGTATTTT	CASSLGYHTDTQYF
few	TRBV12-3/TRBV12-4	.	TRBJ1-6	TGTGCCAGCAGCCGACAGGATAATTCACCCCTCCACTTT	CASSRQDNSPLHF
few	TRBV11-2	TRBD2	TRBJ2-5	TGTGCCAGCAGCTCATGGACTAGCGGGAGGGAAAAAGAGACCCAGTACTTC	CASSSWTSGREKETQYF
.	TRBV6-1	.	TRBJ2-3	TGTGCCAGCAGTGAATCGGCGGTTCATTACCGCACAGATACGCAGTATTTT	CASSESAVHYRTDTQYF
.	TRBV28	TRBD2	TRBJ2-7	TGTGCCAGCAGGGGACTAGTATACGAGCAGTACTTC	CASRGLVYEQYF
few	TRBV7-7	TRBD2	TRBJ2-1	TGTGCTAGCAGCCCCCTACCGGGAGGCAATGAGCAGTTCTTC	CASSPLPGGNEQFF
.	TRBV7-3	TRBD1	TRBJ2-5	TGTGCCAGCAGCTTAGGTATTCGGGACAGCGAAGAGACCCAGAACTTC	CASSLGIRDSEETQNF
few	TRBV5-1	.	TRBJ1-2	TGCGCCAGCAGCCCCGGGGAGGGAACTAACTATGGCTACACCTTC	CASSPGEGTNYGYTF
few	TRBV28	.	TRBJ2-5	TGTGCCAGCAGGCCGGGTCGAGGAGAGACCCAGTACTTC	CASRPGRGETQYF
many	TRBV28	TRBD1	TRBJ2-5	TGTGCCAGCAGTCCGGACAGGGGGCGGGACCAAGAGACCCAGTACTTC	CASSPDRGRDQETQYF
few	TRBV6-1	.	TRBJ2-6	TGTGCCAGCAGTGAGGACAGCTCTGGGGCCAACGTCCTGACTTTC	CASSEDSSGANVLTF
.	TRBV6-2/TRBV6-3	TRBD1	TRBJ1-2	TGTGCCAGCAGTGTAACCGGGACAGCCCTCTATGGCTACACCTTC	CASSVTGTALYGYTF
few	TRBV28	.	TRBJ1-2	TGTGCCAGCAGTTTACTCGGCTACACCTTC	CASSLLGYTF
.	TRBV6-1	TRBD1	TRBJ2-3	TGTGCCAGCAGTATTCCAACAGGGGTTCTTCACACAGATACGCAGTATTTT	CASSIPTGVLHTDTQYF
medium-sized	TRBV5-1	.	TRBJ2-2	TGCACCCGTTTAAGCAGAAACACCGGGGAGCTGTTTTTT	CTRLSRNTGELFF
few	TRBV9	.	TRBJ1-6	TGTGCCAGCAGCCCAGAGGGATCGGTGGGATCACCCCTCCACTTT	CASSPEGSVGSPLHF
few	TRBV28	TRBD1	TRBJ2-3	TGTGCCAGCTATACAGGGGGCACAGATACGCAGTATTTT	CASYTGGTDTQYF
large	TRBV6-1	TRBD2	TRBJ2-1	TGTGCCAGCAGTGAAAGGGGACTACATGATGAGCAGTTCTTC	CASSERGLHDEQFF